The rows below give T cell receptor beta chains drawn from one sample of a study of T cell repertoires in aging, cancer and after chemotherapy. One entry per CDR3 protein results from TCRdb running MiXCR on the multiplex PCR reads. The sample includes approximately 8,000 distinct CDR3 sequences, approximately 40% of them seen just once. Source material: blood. These receptors all come from a human donor in good health. Both conserved end residues are part of each CDR3. Each record gives: V gene, D gene, J gene, clone size, CDR3 DNA, CDR3 protein. A D gene is named only where the DNA matches it firmly. Expanded clones get a size class; other rows say once, few or many, or leave the size out.

>TRBV7-2|TRBD1|TRBJ2-7|NA
TGTGCCAGCAGCTACGGGACAGGGTTCTACGAGCAGTACTTC
CASSYGTGFYEQYF
>TRBV12-1|NA|TRBJ2-7|NA
TGTGCCAGCAGCCCCCACGTAGCGGGAGAATCCTACGAGCAGTACTTC
CASSPHVAGESYEQYF
>TRBV5-6|TRBD1|TRBJ2-1|NA
TGTGCCAGCAGCCGGGGGACAGGGGGGCTGAATGAGCAGTTCTTC
CASSRGTGGLNEQFF
>TRBV18|TRBD1|TRBJ2-2|NA
TGTGCCAGCTCGCGAGGACAGGGAACCGGGGAGCTGTTTTTT
CASSRGQGTGELFF
>TRBV6-1|NA|TRBJ1-1|few
TGTGCCAGCAGCCGTCGACAGATGAACACTGAAGCTTTCTTT
CASSRRQMNTEAFF
>TRBV5-4|TRBD1|TRBJ2-5|NA
TGTGCCAGCAGCTCGCCGGGACAGGGACAAGAGACCCAGTACTTC
CASSSPGQGQETQYF
>TRBV11-1|TRBD2|TRBJ2-1|NA
TGCGCCAGCAGCAGACTAGCGGGAGGGCCGGGCAATGAGCAGTTCTTC
CASSRLAGGPGNEQFF
>TRBV18|TRBD2|TRBJ2-7|NA
TGTGCCAGCTCACCCACTAGCGGGAAGATCATCTACGAGCAGTACTTC
CASSPTSGKIIYEQYF
>TRBV19|NA|TRBJ1-5|medium-sized
TGTGCCAGTAGTCTAGGTAGAGATCAGCCCCAGCATTTT
CASSLGRDQPQHF
>TRBV6-2/TRBV6-3|TRBD2|TRBJ2-5|medium-sized
TGTGCCAGCAGTTACGCCCTAGCGGGATCGGCAGAGACCCAGTACTTC
CASSYALAGSAETQYF
>TRBV5-1|NA|TRBJ2-7|NA
TGCGCCAGCAGCTTCGGGACAGGGACTAGTTACGAGCAGTACTTC
CASSFGTGTSYEQYF
>TRBV11-1|NA|TRBJ2-1|NA
TGTGCCAGCAGCTTTTCTAAACAGGGCTACAATGAGCAGTTCTTC
CASSFSKQGYNEQFF
>TRBV7-2|NA|TRBJ2-3|NA
TGTGCCAGCAGCCGAGCGATTAGCGGTTCCCGCACAGATACGCAGTATTTT
CASSRAISGSRTDTQYF
>TRBV6-2/TRBV6-3|TRBD1|TRBJ1-4|NA
TGTGCCAGCAGTTACTTTCGCCCCGGGGACAGGGGGCCAGCTAATGAAAAACTGTTTTTT
CASSYFRPGDRGPANEKLFF
>TRBV19|NA|TRBJ1-4|medium-sized
TGTGCCAGTAGTAGGGACCGTAATGAAAAACTGTTTTTT
CASSRDRNEKLFF
>TRBV12-3/TRBV12-4|NA|TRBJ1-3|NA
TGTGCCAGCAGTTTAGGCGGTCTCTCCAGGGAAGTCCGACACACCATATATTTT
CASSLGGLSREVRHTIYF
>TRBV12-3/TRBV12-4|TRBD1|TRBJ1-6|few
TGTGCCAGCAGTCCCCACGGGACAGGGGACTCACCCCTCCACTTT
CASSPHGTGDSPLHF
>TRBV18|TRBD2|TRBJ2-3|NA
TGTGCCAGCTCACCATCCCCGGGACTAGCGGGATCCGTAGATACGCAGTATTTT
CASSPSPGLAGSVDTQYF
>TRBV6-2/TRBV6-3|NA|TRBJ2-1|NA
TGTGCCAGCAGTTGGCGTCGGCCCCACAATGAGCAGTTCTTC
CASSWRRPHNEQFF
>TRBV13|TRBD1|TRBJ1-4|NA
TGCGCCAGCAGCTTGTGGATACAGGGGAGTGGAGAAAAACTGTTTTTT
CASSLWIQGSGEKLFF
>TRBV29-1|NA|TRBJ2-6|large
TGCAGCGTTGACCTGGGCTTCGTAGGCTCTGGGGCCAACGTCCTGACTTTC
CSVDLGFVGSGANVLTF
>TRBV7-9|TRBD2|TRBJ2-1|NA
TGTGCCAGCACCGAGAGCGGGGGCTTAGGTAGGGAGCAGTTCTTC
CASTESGGLGREQFF
>TRBV12-3/TRBV12-4|TRBD1|TRBJ2-2|NA
TGTGCCAGCACCGTAGGGACAGGCTGGGGGAGAAGGGACACCGGGGAGCTGTTTTTT
CASTVGTGWGRRDTGELFF
>TRBV5-6|NA|TRBJ1-1|NA
TGTGCCAGCAGCTTGGGTATAAGGGGGGAAGCTTTCTTT
CASSLGIRGEAFF
>TRBV5-4|NA|TRBJ2-7|medium-sized
TGTGCCAGCAGCCCTGGGACCCTCTACGAGCAGTACTTC
CASSPGTLYEQYF
>TRBV10-3|TRBD2|TRBJ2-7|few
TGTGCCATCGGGGGTTTTAGCGGGGAGGAGCAGTACTTC
CAIGGFSGEEQYF
>TRBV27|TRBD2|TRBJ2-3|few
TGTGCCAGCAGTTGGAGCGGGACGCCAGATACGCAGTATTTT
CASSWSGTPDTQYF
>TRBV6-2/TRBV6-3|TRBD2|TRBJ2-3|NA
TGTGCCAGCAGTTACGGGAGGGCCACAGATACGCAGTATTTT
CASSYGRATDTQYF
>TRBV7-9|TRBD1|TRBJ2-2|once
TGTGCCAGCAGGACCCCCGGGACAGAAGTCACCGGGGAGCTGTTTTTT
CASRTPGTEVTGELFF
>TRBV18|NA|TRBJ2-3|few
TGTGCCAGCTCACCTGCGCTAGCAGACTACACAGATACGCAGTATTTT
CASSPALADYTDTQYF
>TRBV6-5|TRBD2|TRBJ2-7|NA
TGTGCCAGCAGTTACGCCAGGAGTGACAGCGGGGTCGACGAGCAGTACTTC
CASSYARSDSGVDEQYF
>TRBV27|TRBD1|TRBJ2-7|NA
TGTGCCAGCACCTCGTATACAGGGGGCGGACGCGGGGGGCAGTACTTC
CASTSYTGGGRGGQYF
>TRBV10-3|NA|TRBJ1-5|NA
TGTGCCATCAGTGAGTCGACAGGAGGACAACAGCCCCAGCATTTT
CAISESTGGQQPQHF
>TRBV30|NA|TRBJ1-1|NA
TGTGCCTTAACATATGCGTCGGGAACTGAAGCTTTCTTT
CALTYASGTEAFF
>TRBV6-1|TRBD1|TRBJ1-5|NA
TGTGCCAGCAGTCCTACAGGGGAGACTCAGCCCCAGCATTTT
CASSPTGETQPQHF